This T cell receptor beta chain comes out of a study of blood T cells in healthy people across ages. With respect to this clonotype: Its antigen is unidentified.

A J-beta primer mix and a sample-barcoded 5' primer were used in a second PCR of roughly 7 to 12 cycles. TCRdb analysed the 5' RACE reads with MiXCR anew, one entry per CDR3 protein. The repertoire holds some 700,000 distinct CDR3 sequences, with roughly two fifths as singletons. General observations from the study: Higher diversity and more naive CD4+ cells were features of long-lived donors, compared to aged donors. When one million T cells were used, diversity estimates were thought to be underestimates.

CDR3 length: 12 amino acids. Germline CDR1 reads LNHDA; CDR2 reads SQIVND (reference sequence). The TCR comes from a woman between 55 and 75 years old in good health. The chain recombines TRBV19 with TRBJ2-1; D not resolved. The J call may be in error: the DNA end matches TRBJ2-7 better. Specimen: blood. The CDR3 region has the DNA TGTGCCAGTAGTATCCTGGGTTACGAGCAGTACTTC. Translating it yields CASSILGYEQYF.